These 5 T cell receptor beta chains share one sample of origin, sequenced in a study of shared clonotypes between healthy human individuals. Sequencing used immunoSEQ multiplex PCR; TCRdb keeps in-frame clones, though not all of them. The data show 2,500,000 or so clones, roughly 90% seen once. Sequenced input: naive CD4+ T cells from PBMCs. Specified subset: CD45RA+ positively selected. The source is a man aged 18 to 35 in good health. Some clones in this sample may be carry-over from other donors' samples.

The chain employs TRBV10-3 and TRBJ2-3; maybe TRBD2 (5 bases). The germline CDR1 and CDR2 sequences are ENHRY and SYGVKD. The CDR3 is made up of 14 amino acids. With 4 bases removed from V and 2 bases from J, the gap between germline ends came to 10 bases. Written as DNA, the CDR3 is TGTGCCATCAGTGGAGACTATCCCACAGATACGCAGTATTTT. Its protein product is CAISGDYPTDTQYF.

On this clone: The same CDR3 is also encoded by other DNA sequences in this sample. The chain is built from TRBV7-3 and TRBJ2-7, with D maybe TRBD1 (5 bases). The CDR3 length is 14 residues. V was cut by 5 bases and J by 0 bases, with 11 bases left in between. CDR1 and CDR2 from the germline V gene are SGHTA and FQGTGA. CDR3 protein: CASSPRDSSYEQYF. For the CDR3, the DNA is TGTGCCAGCAGCCCCAGGGATAGCTCCTACGAGCAGTACTTC.

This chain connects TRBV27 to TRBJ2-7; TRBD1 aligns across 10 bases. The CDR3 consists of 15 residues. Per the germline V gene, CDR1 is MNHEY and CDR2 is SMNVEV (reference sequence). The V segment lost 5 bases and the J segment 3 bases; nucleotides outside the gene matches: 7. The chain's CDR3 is CASSPGWTGGYEQYF. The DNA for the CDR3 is TGTGCCAGCAGTCCTGGGTGGACAGGGGGCTACGAGCAGTACTTC.

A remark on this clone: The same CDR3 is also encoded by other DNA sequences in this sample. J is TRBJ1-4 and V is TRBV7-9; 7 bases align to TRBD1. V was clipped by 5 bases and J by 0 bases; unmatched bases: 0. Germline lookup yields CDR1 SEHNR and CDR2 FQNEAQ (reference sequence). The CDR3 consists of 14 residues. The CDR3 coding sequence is TGTGCCAGCAGCCAGGGGGCAACTAATGAAAAACTGTTTTTT. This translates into CASSQGATNEKLFF.

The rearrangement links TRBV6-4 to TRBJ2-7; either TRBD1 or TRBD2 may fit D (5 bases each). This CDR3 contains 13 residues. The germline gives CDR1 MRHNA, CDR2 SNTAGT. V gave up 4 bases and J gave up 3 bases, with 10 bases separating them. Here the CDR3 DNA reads TGTGCCAGCAGTGTCGGGGACGGCTACGAGCAGTACTTC. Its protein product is CASSVGDGYEQYF.